These 11 T cell receptor beta chains were sequenced from one sample in a study of regulatory T cells in long-lasting Graves disease. Investigators prepared the TCR beta libraries by applying iRepertoire HTBI primers and Arm-PCR of CDR3 regions. TCRdb analysed the multiplex PCR reads with MiXCR anew, one entry per CDR3 protein. The table includes roughly 500,000 distinct CDR3 sequences, around 11% detected once. Sample time point: newly diagnosed GD, antithyroid drugs for less than 3 months. Making the TCR library involved RNA that had been extracted from PBMCs. These data also featured in a second study, about T cells in Graves' hyperthyroidism and ophthalmopathy.

The sample was peripheral blood mononuclear cells (PBMCs), taken at new diagnosis, from a patient treated with antithyroid drugs. The receptor source for this set is a woman between 25 and 40 years old with Graves disease.

This clonotype was observed at least ten times. The CDR3 loop reads CSVGKGTSTDTQYF. The CDR3 region has the DNA TGCAGCGTTGGCAAGGGGACAAGCACAGATACGCAGTATTTT. The chain uses TRBV29-1 and TRBJ2-3; a weak D match, TRBD1 (6 bases). In germline, CDR1 is SQVTM, CDR2 ANQGSEA. The CDR3 runs to 14 residues. Trimming stripped 4 bases from V and 0 bases from J, with 11 bases between.

This clonotype was picked up many times. V and J are TRBV18 and TRBJ2-7; 13 bases agree with TRBD2. Trimming at V came to 2 bases and at J to 3 bases, leaving 4 bases not matched to a gene. The CDR3 contains 16 residues. Germline-derived CDR1 and CDR2 are KGHSH and LQKENI. CDR3 in DNA: TGTGCCAGCTCACCAACAGGGACTAGCGGGGACTACGAGCAGTACTTC. Translated: CASSPTGTSGDYEQYF.

This clonotype was counted only a few times. This chain links TRBV7-9 with TRBJ2-7; either TRBD1 or TRBD2 may fit D (5 bases each). This CDR3 region has 13 residues. The germline V gene encodes CDR1 SEHNR and CDR2 FQNEAQ (reference sequence). Trimming left V 5 bases short and J 4 bases short, with 12 bases between. The CDR3 protein is CASSGTDRYEQYF. DNA for the CDR3: TGTGCCAGCAGCGGGACCGACCGGTACGAGCAGTACTTC. The complete variable domain, with remaining parts taken from reference TRBV7-9 and TRBJ2-7, reads DTGVSQNPRHKITKRGQNVTFRCDPISEHNRLYWYRQTLGQGPEFLTYFQNEAQLEKSRLLSDRFSAERPKGSFSTLEIQRTEQGDSAMYLCASSGTDRYEQYFGPGTRLTVT.

This clonotype was recorded many times. The V and J genes are TRBV14 and TRBJ1-1; D is uncertain. Germline loops: CDR1 SGHDN, CDR2 FVKESK. Trimming cost V 4 bases and J 10 bases, with 16 bases left between them. CDR3 length equals 13 residues. This CDR3 is CASSPTQRLGAFF. For the CDR3, the DNA is TGTGCCAGCAGCCCCACCCAGAGGCTGGGAGCTTTCTTT.

This clonotype was seen many times. The chain couples TRBV11-2 to TRBJ2-7; perhaps TRBD2 as D (6 bases). Germline V gene lookup returns CDR1 SGHAT and CDR2 FQNNGV. Trimming pared 3 bases from V and 6 bases from J, leaving 15 bases between. The CDR3 contains 14 residues. The CDR3 sequence is CASSFTGVSGEQYF. In DNA form, the CDR3 reads TGTGCCAGCAGCTTCACGGGAGTCAGTGGCGAGCAGTACTTC.

For this clonotype: A much larger clonotype is one base distant, so this may be a read error. The chain uses TRBV5-1 and TRBJ2-7; D might be TRBD1 or TRBD2, each matching 5 bases. This CDR3 region has 15 residues. Per germline, CDR1 SGHRS and CDR2 YFSETQ. The CDR3 is CDSSFDGAVWYEQYF. CDR3 bases: TGCGACAGCAGCTTTGACGGGGCGGTCTGGTACGAGCAGTACTTC.

This clonotype occurred many times. The J gene is TRBJ2-3, the V gene TRBV7-2; tentative D call: TRBD2 (6 bases). CDR1 SGHTA and CDR2 FQGNSA come from the germline V gene. The CDR3 is 17 residues long. V gave up 1 base and J gave up 0 bases, with 14 bases separating them. The CDR3 sequence: CASSLDRAGLSTDTQYF. The CDR3 coding sequence is TGTGCCAGCAGCTTAGACCGAGCGGGCCTAAGCACAGATACGCAGTATTTT.

This clonotype was recorded at least ten times. The CDR3: CSARSLLAQLTDTQYF. The CDR3 nucleotides read TGCAGTGCTAGATCTTTACTAGCACAACTCACAGATACGCAGTATTTT. This chain joins TRBV20-1 and TRBJ2-3; maybe TRBD2 (6 bases). The CDR3 runs to 16 residues. Germline loops: CDR1 DFQATT, CDR2 SNEGSKA (reference sequence). The V end lost 2 bases, the J end lost 2 bases, and 17 bases lay between the germline ends.

About this clonotype itself: No conserved phenylalanine or tryptophan ends this CDR3, so it is likely a read error. This chain links TRBV12-3 or TRBV12-4 with TRBJ2-1, with 14 bases identical to TRBD2. The CDR3 covers 18 residues. J lost 8 bases, V lost 6 bases, and 15 bases had no gene match. As DNA, the CDR3 is TGTGCCAGCAGCCTCCGGGGGACTAGCGGGAGATCCCCCGATGAGCAGTTCCTC. It yields the protein CASSLRGTSGRSPDEQFL.

The V gene is TRBV15, the J gene TRBJ2-4; D possibly matches TRBD1 or TRBD2 (5 bases each). The germline CDR1 and CDR2 sequences are LNHNV and YYDKDF (reference sequence). V gave up 5 bases and J gave up 3 bases, with 17 bases separating them. CDR3 length equals 16 residues. The CDR3 bases are TGTGCCACCAGCCGCCTGAGGGGTTTGGACAAAAACATTCAGTACTTC. Translating it yields CATSRLRGLDKNIQYF.

In the case of this clonotype: Possible read error: a much larger clone is one base away. The chain links TRBV7-9 to TRBJ1-2; D not certain. CDR1 and CDR2 from the germline V gene are SEHNR and FQNEAQ (reference sequence). The CDR3 has 13 residues. CDR3 nucleotide sequence: TGTGCCAGCAGGTTAGCGGCGGTACACGGCTACACCTTC. This translates into CASRLAAVHGYTF.